Following are 4 T cell receptor beta chains from one sample sequenced in a study of T cells in Graves' hyperthyroidism and ophthalmopathy (dated by TCRdb to about 2019). The method behind the library was multiplex PCR. Sequencing relied on an Illumina HiSeq 2000. The TCR beta CDR3 regions were amplified from the RNA transcripts. A first-round RT-PCR of the TCR CDR3 used the HTBI primer set with the Qiagen OneStep RT-PCR kit. TCRdb itself trimmed the public reads at Q25 with fastp, ran MiXCR and retained productive beta chains. Rows merge per CDR3 protein into single entries with the most common DNA and genes. This sample has roughly 500,000 distinct CDR3 sequences in its table, and roughly 50% of those were observed once. The top ten clones comprise about 20% of the sample. The specimen sequenced was peripheral blood or thyroid tissue (not recorded which). The receptors were sampled from an adult woman with Graves' disease, either hyperthyroidism or ophthalmopathy (not recorded which).

This chain links TRBV2 with TRBJ1-4; D is possibly TRBD1 (5 bases). Trimming stripped 4 bases from V and 8 bases from J, with 14 bases between. Germline CDR1 is SNHLY and CDR2 is FYNNEI. This CDR3 is built from 14 residues. The CDR3 loop is CASSVEDTWEKLFF. Here the CDR3 DNA reads TGTGCCAGCAGTGTAGAGGACACCTGGGAAAAACTGTTTTTT.

Only one count was recorded for this clonotype. The chain carries TRBV12-3 or TRBV12-4 and TRBJ2-7, with 9 bases fitting TRBD1. The V and J ends lost 6 bases and 7 bases, in that order; junction bases with no gene match: 10. CDR3 length: 14 amino acids. The CDR3 sequence is CASSFGQGTGEQYF. The CDR3 DNA reads as TGTGCCAGCAGCTTTGGACAGGGGACGGGTGAGCAGTACTTC.

The CDR3 reads CSARLDGYTF. Written as DNA, the CDR3 is TGCAGTGCTAGACTTGATGGCTACACCTTC. V usage is TRBV20-1 and J usage is TRBJ1-2; D remains ambiguous. The CDR3 sequence is 10 residues long. Trimming left V 2 bases short and J 6 bases short, with 4 bases between. The germline V gene encodes CDR1 DFQATT and CDR2 SNEGSKA (reference sequence).

A note on this clonotype: Possible read error: a much larger clone is one base away. The chain joins TRBV10-3 to TRBJ2-7, with 7 bases aligning to TRBD2. V lost 3 bases, J lost 5 bases, and 10 bases stayed unmatched. The CDR3 consists of 15 residues. The germline CDR1 and CDR2 sequences are ENHRY and SYGVKD. The CDR3 protein is CAISDGREEWNEQYF. As DNA, the CDR3 is TGTGCCATCAGTGACGGTCGGGAGGAGTGGAACGAGCAGTACTTC.